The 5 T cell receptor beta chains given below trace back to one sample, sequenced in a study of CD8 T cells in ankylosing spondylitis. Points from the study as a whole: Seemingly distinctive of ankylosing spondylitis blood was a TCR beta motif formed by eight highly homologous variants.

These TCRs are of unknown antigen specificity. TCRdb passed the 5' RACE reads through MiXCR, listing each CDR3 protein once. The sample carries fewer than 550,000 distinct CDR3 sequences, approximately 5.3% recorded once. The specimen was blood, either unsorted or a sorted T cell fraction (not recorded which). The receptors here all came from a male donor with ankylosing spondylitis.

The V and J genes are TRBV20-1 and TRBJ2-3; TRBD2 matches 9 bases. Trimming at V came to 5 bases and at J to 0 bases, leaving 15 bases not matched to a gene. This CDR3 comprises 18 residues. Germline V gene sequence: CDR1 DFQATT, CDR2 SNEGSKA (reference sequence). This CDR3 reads CSAYEPVAGGPSTDTQYF. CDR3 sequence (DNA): TGCAGTGCTTACGAGCCCGTTGCGGGAGGGCCGAGCACAGATACGCAGTATTTT.

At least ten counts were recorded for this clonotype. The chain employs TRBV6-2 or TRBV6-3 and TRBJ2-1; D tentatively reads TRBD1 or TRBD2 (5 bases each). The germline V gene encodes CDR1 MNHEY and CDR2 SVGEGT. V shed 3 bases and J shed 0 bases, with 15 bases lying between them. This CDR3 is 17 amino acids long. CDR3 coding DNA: TGTGCCAGCAGTTATGGGGGTTACCCCAGCTCCTACAATGAGCAGTTCTTC. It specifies CASSYGGYPSSYNEQFF.

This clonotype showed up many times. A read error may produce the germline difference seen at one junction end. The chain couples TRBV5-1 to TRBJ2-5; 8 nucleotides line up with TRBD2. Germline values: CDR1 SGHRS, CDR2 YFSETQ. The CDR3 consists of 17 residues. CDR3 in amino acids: CASTLRSWASGPETQYF. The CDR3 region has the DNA TGCGCCAGCACCTTGAGGTCTTGGGCTAGCGGGCCAGAGACCCAGTACTTC.

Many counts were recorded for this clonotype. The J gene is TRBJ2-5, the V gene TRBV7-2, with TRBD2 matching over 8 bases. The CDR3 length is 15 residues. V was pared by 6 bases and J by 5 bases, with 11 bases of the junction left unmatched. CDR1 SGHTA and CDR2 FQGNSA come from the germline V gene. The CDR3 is CASRYTGGSRETQYF. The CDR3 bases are TGTGCCAGCAGGTATACGGGAGGGTCGCGGGAGACCCAGTACTTC. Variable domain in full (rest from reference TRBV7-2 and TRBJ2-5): GAGVSQSPSNKVTEKGKDVELRCDPISGHTALYWYRQSLGQGLEFLIYFQGNSAPDKSGLPSDRFSAERTGGSVSTLTIQRTQQEDSAVYLCASRYTGGSRETQYFGPGTRLLVL.

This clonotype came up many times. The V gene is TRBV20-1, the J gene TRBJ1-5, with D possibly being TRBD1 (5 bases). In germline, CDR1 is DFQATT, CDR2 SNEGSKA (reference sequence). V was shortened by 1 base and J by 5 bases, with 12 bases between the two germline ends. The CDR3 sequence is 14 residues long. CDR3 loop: CSARAPRDDQPQHF. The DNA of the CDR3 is TGCAGTGCTAGAGCCCCTCGGGACGATCAGCCCCAGCATTTT.